Listed below are T cell receptor beta chains from one sample, sequenced in a study of PD-L1 blockade in urothelial cancer. TCRdb's copy holds only in-frame clones and misses some; the assay was immunoSEQ multiplex PCR. The repertoire has approximately 79,000 clones, roughly nine tenths of them found once; the top ten carry 5% to 6%. Sequencing was performed on PBMCs, taken around atezolizumab (anti-PD-L1) treatment. The source of these receptors is an older woman with urothelial cancer. CDR3s include the opening cysteine and the closing phenylalanine or tryptophan. Each record gives: clone size, V gene, D gene, J gene, CDR3 DNA, CDR3 protein. A D gene is named only where the DNA matches it firmly. Expanded clones are given a class, and other clones once, few, many or no size at all.

clone_size: -
v_call: TRBV5-1
d_call: TRBD2
j_call: TRBJ2-5
cdr3_nt: TGCGCCAGCAGCTTGGGGGACTACACGAAAGAGACCCAGTACTTC
cdr3_aa: CASSLGDYTKETQYF

clone_size: -
v_call: TRBV20-1
d_call: -
j_call: TRBJ1-2
cdr3_nt: TGCAGTGGAACCGGGACTCGAGGCTACACCTTC
cdr3_aa: CSGTGTRGYTF

clone_size: -
v_call: TRBV6-5
d_call: TRBD1
j_call: TRBJ2-2
cdr3_nt: TGTGCCAGCAGCTACAGGGGGCCCGGGGAGCTGTTTTTT
cdr3_aa: CASSYRGPGELFF

clone_size: -
v_call: TRBV7-3
d_call: -
j_call: TRBJ2-2
cdr3_nt: TGTGCCAGCAGCTCCGCGAACACCGGGGAGCTGTTTTTT
cdr3_aa: CASSSANTGELFF

clone_size: -
v_call: TRBV7-9
d_call: TRBD2
j_call: TRBJ2-7
cdr3_nt: TGTGCCAGCAGCTTTAGCGGGGGGATCGGCGAGCAGTACTTC
cdr3_aa: CASSFSGGIGEQYF

clone_size: -
v_call: TRBV29-1
d_call: TRBD1
j_call: TRBJ2-7
cdr3_nt: TGCAGCGTTGGGGACAGGAGGGCCTACGAGCAGTACTTC
cdr3_aa: CSVGDRRAYEQYF

clone_size: -
v_call: TRBV30
d_call: -
j_call: TRBJ2-7
cdr3_nt: TGTGCCTGGAGAAGAAAGCAGGGGGGCGAGCAGTACTTC
cdr3_aa: CAWRRKQGGEQYF

clone_size: -
v_call: TRBV29-1
d_call: TRBD1
j_call: TRBJ2-5
cdr3_nt: TGCAGCACTTTCGGGACAGAAGAGACCCAGTACTTC
cdr3_aa: CSTFGTEETQYF

clone_size: -
v_call: TRBV9
d_call: -
j_call: TRBJ1-6
cdr3_nt: TGTGCCAGCAGCCCATGGGAGGGGCAAAATAATTCACCCCTCCACTTT
cdr3_aa: CASSPWEGQNNSPLHF

clone_size: -
v_call: TRBV7-9
d_call: TRBD2
j_call: TRBJ2-6
cdr3_nt: TGTGCCAGCAAGCGGGGTGCTGGGGCCAACGTCCTGACTTTC
cdr3_aa: CASKRGAGANVLTF

clone_size: once
v_call: TRBV7-2
d_call: TRBD1
j_call: TRBJ1-6
cdr3_nt: TGTGCTGCCGCGGGACAGGAGAATTCACCCCTCCACTTT
cdr3_aa: CAAAGQENSPLHF

clone_size: -
v_call: TRBV19
d_call: TRBD1
j_call: TRBJ2-7
cdr3_nt: TGTGCCAGTAGTGGGACAGGGGGACCGTTCGAGCAGTACTTC
cdr3_aa: CASSGTGGPFEQYF

clone_size: -
v_call: TRBV2
d_call: -
j_call: TRBJ2-7
cdr3_nt: TGTGCCAGCGAAACCGGGACTGGCGCCTACGAGCAGTACTTC
cdr3_aa: CASETGTGAYEQYF

clone_size: -
v_call: TRBV30
d_call: TRBD1
j_call: TRBJ1-2
cdr3_nt: TGTGCCTGGAGTGCACCGGGACAGGGGATTAGTGGTGGCTACACCTTC
cdr3_aa: CAWSAPGQGISGGYTF

clone_size: -
v_call: TRBV27
d_call: TRBD1
j_call: TRBJ2-2
cdr3_nt: TGTGCCATAGGACAGGGCCCTAGGTTCGGGGAGCTGTTTTTT
cdr3_aa: CAIGQGPRFGELFF